This T cell receptor beta chain was found in a study of blood T cell repertoires in COVID-19. Study at large: Acute and convalescent COVID-19 samples came from the United States, Italy and Spain. From T cells, B-cell-depleted T cells, or PBMCs came the material, which was cDNA or gDNA.

The CDR3 has 16 residues. From germline, CDR1 is SGHTA and CDR2 FQGTGA. The V and J ends lost 1 base and 5 bases, in that order; junction bases with no gene match: 6. Methods used by the authors: For nucleated cells, counts were estimated from reference gene primer amplification. Clones were read by immunoSEQ multiplex PCR, and TCRdb kept only the in-frame ones, dropping some. V, J and clone size were drawn from that table, and D and trimming were deduced from the DNA. The sample lists roughly 250,000 clones, 84% occurring once. This rearrangement joins TRBV7-3 to TRBJ2-1; 9 nucleotides agree with TRBD2. This receptor was taken from a human donor in a cohort sampled during active COVID-19. The source material was peripheral blood. CDR3 DNA: TGTGCCAGCAGCTTAAGGGGACTAGCAGGGGACAATGAGCAGTTCTTC. Protein: CASSLRGLAGDNEQFF.